This T cell receptor beta chain was captured by sequencing in a study of control samples from healthy donors and cancer patients. Germline V gene sequence: CDR1 LGHDT, CDR2 YNNKEL (reference sequence). V was pared by 5 bases and J by 2 bases, with 15 bases between. The CDR3 has 15 amino acids. Using immunoSEQ multiplex PCR, the repertoire was profiled, and TCRdb retains in-frame clones only, with some absent. The sample has 210,000 or so clones; approximately 90% are singletons. The sample comprised blood. The TCR was taken from a man younger than 45 in good health. The chain carries TRBV3-1 (or the pseudogene TRBV3-2) and TRBJ1-1, with D perhaps TRBD1 (6 bases). The CDR3: CASSGRQAPNTEAFF. CDR3 DNA: TGTGCCAGCAGCGGACGACAGGCGCCAAACACTGAAGCTTTCTTT.